These 23 T cell receptor beta chains originate from one sample sequenced in a study of T cells and Merkel cell carcinoma outcomes. This table comes from immunoSEQ multiplex PCR, and its TCRdb copy is limited to in-frame clones, with some not included. The sample consists of 15,000 to 17,000 clones, 87% of them appearing once. The sequencing sample was made of tumor tissue from Merkel cell carcinoma. These TCRs come from a human donor with Merkel cell carcinoma.

The CDR3 bases are TGTGCCAGCAGTTGGGGGGATGAGCAGTTCTTC. Its translation is CASSWGDEQFF. The chain is built from TRBV5-3 and TRBJ2-1; D possibly corresponds to TRBD2 (6 bases). TRBV5-3 is reported as an ORF; its role is uncertain. The CDR3 is 11 amino acids. The V gene lost 8 bases and the J gene lost 8 bases, with 11 bases spanning the gap.

This chain connects TRBV18 to TRBJ1-1; D is perhaps TRBD1 (6 bases). V lost 0 bases and J lost 1, with 6 bases in between. This CDR3 contains 14 residues. Germline CDR1 is KGHSH and CDR2 is LQKENI. CDR3 sequence (DNA): TGTGCCAGCTCACCACCGGGGGCGAACACTGAAGCTTTCTTT. Translation gives CASSPPGANTEAFF. Using reference TRBV18 and TRBJ1-1 for the parts outside the CDR3, the full variable domain is NAGVMQNPRHLVRRRGQEARLRCSPMKGHSHVYWYRQLPEEGLKFMVYLQKENIIDESGMPKERFSAEFPKEGPSILRIQQVVRGDSAAYFCASSPPGANTEAFFGQGTRLTVV.

The chain is built from TRBV10-3 and TRBJ2-6; 7 bases map to TRBD1. Germline assignment: CDR1 ENHRY and CDR2 SYGVKD. Trimming cost V 5 bases and J 2 bases; bases outside gene matches: 0. The CDR3 has 14 residues. The CDR3 coding sequence is TGTGCCATCAGTCAGGGGGCTGGGGCCAACGTCCTGACTTTC. It translates to CAISQGAGANVLTF.

The chain uses TRBV27 and TRBJ2-7; D call uncertain. Germline V gene sequence: CDR1 MNHEY, CDR2 SMNVEV (reference sequence). This CDR3 spans 14 amino acids. The V end lost 1 base, the J end lost 5 bases, and 12 bases lay between the germline ends. The CDR3 nucleotides are TGTGCCAGCAGTTTATTTGGGCGGCTGGACGAGCAGTACTTC. Amino acids: CASSLFGRLDEQYF.

The chain uses TRBV6-6 and TRBJ1-5; 7 bases match TRBD1. The V gene end was trimmed by 6 bases and the J gene end by 1 base; junction bases not matched to a gene: 9. The length of the CDR3 is 16 residues. CDR1 and CDR2 from the germline V gene are MNHNY and SVGAGI (reference sequence). Here the CDR3 reads CASSYMTGRSNQPQHF. DNA for the CDR3: TGTGCCAGCAGCTATATGACAGGGAGGAGCAATCAGCCCCAGCATTTT.

The rearrangement joins TRBV27 to TRBJ1-4; a weak D match, TRBD1 (6 bases). V was cut by 6 bases and J by 4 bases, with 9 bases left in between. Per germline, CDR1 MNHEY and CDR2 SMNVEV (reference sequence). This CDR3 spans 13 amino acids. CDR3 DNA sequence: TGTGCCAGCAGGGACAGCTATAATGAAAAACTGTTTTTT. It translates to CASRDSYNEKLFF.

V gene TRBV30 combines with J gene TRBJ2-5, with 8 bases that match TRBD2. This CDR3 has 13 amino acids. Per the germline V gene, CDR1 is GTSNPN and CDR2 is SVGIG (reference sequence). V shed 1 base and J 5 bases; nucleotides not matched to a gene: 3. Here the CDR3 DNA reads TGTGCCTGGAGTGCGGGGGGGGTCGAGACCCAGTACTTC. Protein: CAWSAGGVETQYF.

V and J are TRBV19 and TRBJ1-1, with 7 nucleotides matching TRBD1. The V and J ends lost 7 bases and 7 bases, in that order; junction bases with no gene match: 9. Germline-derived CDR1 and CDR2 are LNHDA and SQIVND (reference sequence). There are 13 residues in the CDR3. The CDR3 sequence: CASTPGGTVEAFF. CDR3 nucleotide sequence: TGTGCCAGTACCCCGGGGGGGACAGTTGAAGCTTTCTTT.

The chain has TRBV30 and TRBJ1-2; D not certain. CDR1 is GTSNPN, CDR2 SVGIG, per germline (reference sequence). CDR3 length: 13 amino acids. Trimming took off 3 bases at V and 4 bases at J, with 12 bases between the two ends. CDR3 DNA: TGTGCCTGGAGCCGCGCGGAGACCTATGGCTACACCTTC. Amino acid sequence: CAWSRAETYGYTF.

V usage is TRBV6-5 and J usage is TRBJ2-1; 7 bases map to TRBD1. Germline CDR1 MNHEY, CDR2 SVGAGI. The CDR3 is made up of 15 amino acids. The ends lost 6 bases at V and 2 bases at J; junction bases unmatched: 7. CDR3 DNA: TGTGCCAGCAGGCGACAGGGAAGGGCCTACAATGAGCAGTTCTTC. This gives the protein CASRRQGRAYNEQFF.

The chain uses TRBV29-1 and TRBJ1-5; 9 bases agree with TRBD1. Trimming at V came to 7 bases and at J to 4 bases, leaving 5 bases not matched to a gene. The CDR3 contains 13 residues. Germline V lookup: CDR1 SQVTM, CDR2 ANQGSEA. The CDR3 spells CSAMGQGNQPQHF. CDR3 bases: TGCAGCGCGATGGGACAGGGTAATCAGCCCCAGCATTTT.

The gene calls are TRBV28 and TRBJ2-1, with D tentatively TRBD1 or TRBD2 (5 bases each). CDR3 length equals 15 residues. Germline V gene lookup returns CDR1 MDHEN and CDR2 SYDVKM. Trimming cost V 2 bases and J 0 bases, with 8 bases left between them. Here the CDR3 DNA reads TGTGCCAGCAGTTTACCCGGGACCTCCTACAATGAGCAGTTCTTC. Encoded protein: CASSLPGTSYNEQFF.

The chain uses TRBV4-2 and TRBJ1-2; a weak D match, TRBD1 (5 bases). The length of the CDR3 is 14 residues. Germline V lookup: CDR1 LGHNA, CDR2 YNFKEQ. V gave up 4 bases and J gave up 1 base, with 10 bases separating them. CDR3 nucleotides: TGTGCCAGCAGCCGACAGACTGATAACTATGGCTACACCTTC. Its protein is CASSRQTDNYGYTF.

The chain uses TRBV5-4 and TRBJ1-4, with D tentatively TRBD1 (6 bases). Trimming removed 4 bases from V and 7 bases from J, with 11 bases in between. The CDR3 covers 13 residues. The germline gives CDR1 SGHNT, CDR2 YYREEE (reference sequence). The CDR3 loop reads CASSDYRVEKLFF. CDR3 nucleotide sequence: TGTGCCAGCAGCGACTACAGGGTTGAAAAACTGTTTTTT.

J is TRBJ2-5 and V is TRBV6-6; TRBD1 might be the D (5 bases). Trimming left V 2 bases short and J 4 bases short, with 11 bases between. The V gene's germline CDR1 is MNHNY and CDR2 SVGAGI (reference sequence). The CDR3 totals 14 residues. The CDR3 DNA reads TGTGCCAGCAGTTACCAGGGCCCTAGAGAGACCCAGTACTTC. It translates to CASSYQGPRETQYF.

This rearrangement joins TRBV5-1 to TRBJ2-1; 16 bases fit TRBD2. V shed 4 bases and J 6 bases; nucleotides not matched to a gene: 13. Germline lookup yields CDR1 SGHRS and CDR2 YFSETQ. The CDR3 runs to 19 residues. CDR3 sequence (DNA): TGCGCCAGCAGCCCAGAACCGGGACTAGCGGGAGGGCCCCCCAATGAGCAGTTCTTC. Encoded protein: CASSPEPGLAGGPPNEQFF.

The rearrangement links TRBV28 to TRBJ1-5; D unresolved. The CDR3 extends over 14 amino acids. From germline, CDR1 is MDHEN and CDR2 SYDVKM. V shed 1 base and J shed 7 bases, with 11 bases lying between them. The CDR3 DNA reads as TGTGCCAGCAGTTTATCCGGTTCTTGGCAGCCCCAGCATTTT. This sequence encodes CASSLSGSWQPQHF.

J is TRBJ1-1 and V is TRBV7-3, with D uncertain. Trimming stripped 1 base from V and 0 bases from J, with 12 bases between. CDR1 and CDR2 (germline): SGHTA, FQGTGA. The CDR3 sequence is 16 residues long. The DNA for the CDR3 is TGTGCCAGCAGCTTAATTCCGGTCAGCTTGAACACTGAAGCTTTCTTT. This codes for CASSLIPVSLNTEAFF.

The chain links TRBV27 to TRBJ2-3; 9 nucleotides line up with TRBD2. V trimming: 8 bases; J trimming: 1 base; junction bases outside the gene matches: 13. Germline CDR1 reads MNHEY; CDR2 reads SMNVEV (reference sequence). The CDR3 runs to 17 residues. The CDR3 nucleotides read TGTGCCAGCCGAAAAAGTTGGCGCGGGAGGGGCACAGATACGCAGTATTTT. Residues: CASRKSWRGRGTDTQYF.

The CDR3 DNA sequence: TGTGCCAGCAGCCGAACCCAATATAGCAATCAGCCCCAGCATTTT. Translating it yields CASSRTQYSNQPQHF. This chain links TRBV6-5 with TRBJ1-5; no clear D. V was trimmed by 6 bases and J by 0 bases, leaving 12 bases between them. The V gene's germline CDR1 is MNHEY and CDR2 SVGAGI. This CDR3 spans 15 amino acids.

The chain joins TRBV5-5 to TRBJ2-2; TRBD2 agrees at 8 bases. Looked up from germline, CDR1 is SGHKS and CDR2 is YYEKEE (reference sequence). Trimming at V came to 3 bases and at J to 1 base, leaving 14 bases not matched to a gene. This CDR3 has 19 amino acids. CDR3 in DNA: TGTGCCAGCAGCTCCCGGGAAGAAGCGGGAGTGATGAACACCGGGGAGCTGTTTTTT. Protein: CASSSREEAGVMNTGELFF.

The chain uses TRBV2 and TRBJ2-7; tentative D call: TRBD1 (6 bases). The germline V gene encodes CDR1 SNHLY and CDR2 FYNNEI. The CDR3 spans 14 residues. V lost 5 bases to trimming and J lost 0 bases, with 11 bases between them. DNA of the CDR3: TGTGCCAGCAGTCAGGACAGCAACTCCTACGAGCAGTACTTC. Its protein is CASSQDSNSYEQYF.

In this sample, this clone is medium-sized. The rearrangement joins TRBV5-1 to TRBJ1-2; possibly TRBD1 for D (5 bases). V gave up 3 bases and J gave up 1 base, with 10 bases separating them. The CDR3 extends over 14 amino acids. Germline V gene sequence: CDR1 SGHRS, CDR2 YFSETQ. This CDR3 reads CASSWGGLNYGYTF. The CDR3 DNA reads as TGCGCCAGCAGCTGGGGGGGACTTAACTATGGCTACACCTTC.